Listed here is a single T cell receptor (beta chain). Its antigen is currently unknown. The sample is drawn from a study of CD4 T cells in relation to SARS-CoV-2 and coronaviruses. Looked up from germline, CDR1 is SQVTM and CDR2 is ANQGSEA. V lost 4 bases and J lost 5, with 5 bases in between. The CDR3 length is 10 residues. Repertoires were generated with immunoSEQ multiplex PCR, while TCRdb's copy carries only in-frame clones and drops some. This sample has some 25,000 clones, with around three quarters found just once. Before the COVID-19 pandemic, during about 2011-2018, CD4+ T cells were taken from unexposed donors. CD4+ T cells were isolated from the cells after about ten days of culture.

The clonotype was recovered from a human donor in good health. The sample consisted of CD4+ T cells from PBMCs, cultured in vitro. The rearrangement uses TRBV29-1 and TRBJ2-5, with D hard to call. The CDR3 sequence: CSVGAETQYF. In nucleotides, the CDR3 is TGCAGCGTTGGGGCGGAGACCCAGTACTTC.